These 27 T cell receptor beta chains were sequenced from one sample in a study of CD8 T cells in Susac syndrome (dated by TCRdb to between 2018 and 2020). The library was prepared using the immunoSEQ multiplex PCR assay. RNA was extracted using the RNeasy kit, and roughly 0.45 to 1 microgram was reverse transcribed with random hexamers. The public reads were reprocessed in TCRdb via fastp at Q25 and MiXCR, keeping in-frame beta chains. Rows with a matching CDR3 protein are joined into one entry that keeps the most common DNA and genes. The sample yields around 150,000 distinct CDR3 sequences; approximately 96% were counted once. The ten largest clonotypes hold approximately 0.08% of the sample. Sample: CD4+ T cells from PBMCs. Receptor source: a human donor with Susac syndrome.

This clonotype showed up just once. This sequence joins TRBV20-1 and TRBJ2-7; D is possibly TRBD1 or TRBD2 (6 bases each). Trimming cost V 1 base and J 5 bases, with 21 bases left between them. This CDR3 has 16 residues. Germline V lookup: CDR1 DFQATT, CDR2 SNEGSKA (reference sequence). In nucleotides, the CDR3 is TGCAGTGCTAGAGGCATTCTCGGGGGCCGGGGGCACGAGCAGTACTTC. Translating it yields CSARGILGGRGHEQYF.

The DNA of the CDR3 is TGTGCCAGCAGCAATTGGACATTAGCCAAAAACATTCAGTACTTC. Protein sequence: CASSNWTLAKNIQYF. The V gene is TRBV21-1, the J gene TRBJ2-4; the D segment call TRBD1 is taken from the table without a DNA check. TRBV21-1 is a listed pseudogene. This CDR3 comprises 15 residues.

This clonotype was seen a single time. The genes are TRBV10-3 and TRBJ2-1, with 9 bases fitting TRBD2. Germline values: CDR1 ENHRY, CDR2 SYGVKD. Germline trimming cut 0 bases from V and 8 bases from J; bases unmatched to any gene: 11. The CDR3 runs 17 residues. CDR3 DNA sequence: TGTGCCATCAGTGAGTCCGTTGGTAGCGGGAGTCGGGATGAGCAGTTCTTC. It specifies CAISESVGSGSRDEQFF.

The CDR3 loop is CASSQDASGLAGVETQYF. The CDR3 DNA sequence: TGTGCCAGCAGCCAAGACGCCTCGGGACTAGCGGGAGTTGAGACCCAGTACTTC. V usage is TRBV14 and J usage is TRBJ2-5, with 14 bases lining up with TRBD2. There are 18 residues in the CDR3. Germline assignment: CDR1 SGHDN and CDR2 FVKESK. Trimming at V came to 0 bases and at J to 5 bases, leaving 8 bases not matched to a gene. The whole variable domain, filled in from reference TRBV14 and TRBJ2-5, reads EAGVTQFPSHSVIEKGQTVTLRCDPISGHDNLYWYRRVMGKEIKFLLHFVKESKQDESGMPNNRFLAERTGGTYSTLKVQPAELEDSGVYFCASSQDASGLAGVETQYFGPGTRLLVL.

The J gene is TRBJ1-6, the V gene TRBV3-1, with 7 positions matching TRBD1. Germline values: CDR1 LGHDT, CDR2 YNNKEL (reference sequence). J was trimmed by 6 bases and V by 5 bases; bases with no gene match: 4. The CDR3 spans 14 residues. In DNA, the CDR3 is TGTGCCAGCAGCTTCGGACAGGTTAATTCACCCCTCCACTTT. This translates into CASSFGQVNSPLHF.

The genes are TRBV12-3 or TRBV12-4 and TRBJ1-5; D gene unclear. The CDR3 runs 15 residues. V gave up 5 bases and J gave up 0 bases, with 11 bases separating them. This CDR3 reads CASSPGVFSNQPQHF. The CDR3 coding sequence is TGTGCCAGCAGTCCCGGGGTGTTTAGCAATCAGCCCCAGCATTTT.

This sequence joins TRBV19 and TRBJ1-2, with D uncertain. The CDR3 is 13 residues long. With 6 bases removed from V and 6 bases from J, the gap between germline ends came to 14 bases. Germline V gene lookup returns CDR1 LNHDA and CDR2 SQIVND (reference sequence). The CDR3 spells CASSPTGLNGYTF. The CDR3 DNA sequence: TGTGCCAGTAGCCCGACGGGTTTAAATGGCTACACCTTC.

The rearrangement joins TRBV29-1 to TRBJ2-3; 11 bases line up with TRBD2. The germline V gene encodes CDR1 SQVTM and CDR2 ANQGSEA. The CDR3 has 13 amino acids. CDR3 sequence: CTGTSGSTDTQYF. The CDR3 coding sequence is TGCACCGGGACTAGCGGATCCACAGATACGCAGTATTTT.

The chain is built from TRBV3-1 and TRBJ1-2, with a weak D call TRBD1 (5 bases). V was pared by 4 bases and J by 0 bases, with 15 bases between. Per germline, CDR1 LGHDT and CDR2 YNNKEL (reference sequence). The CDR3 is 16 amino acids. Written as DNA, the CDR3 is TGTGCCAGCAGCCTTTGGACATCCACCTCTAACTATGGCTACACCTTC. Translated, it gives CASSLWTSTSNYGYTF.

This chain joins TRBV9 and TRBJ2-2, with D perhaps TRBD1 (6 bases). V dropped 3 bases and J dropped 4 bases, with 13 bases sitting between them. This CDR3 is built from 15 residues. CDR1 and CDR2 (germline): SGDLS, YYNGEE. CDR3 protein: CASSALGQPTGELFF. The CDR3 nucleotides read TGTGCCAGCAGCGCCCTCGGACAGCCCACCGGGGAGCTGTTTTTT.

The rearrangement links TRBV28 to TRBJ2-5, with a weak D call TRBD2 (6 bases). The CDR3 covers 15 residues. Germline V gene lookup returns CDR1 MDHEN and CDR2 SYDVKM. The V end lost 4 bases, the J end lost 5 bases, and 17 bases lay between the germline ends. The CDR3 DNA follows: TGTGCCAGCAGTTCCCCGGAGGGTTGGGAGGAGACCCAGTACTTC. Translation gives CASSSPEGWEETQYF.

In this sample, this clonotype turned up once. The rearrangement uses TRBV9 and TRBJ2-1; TRBD2 matches 12 bases. Germline loops: CDR1 SGDLS, CDR2 YYNGEE. With V trimmed by 0 bases and J by 6 bases, 1 base remained unmatched. The CDR3 loop spans 15 amino acids. CDR3 bases: TGTGCCAGCAGCGTAGAACTAGCGGGGGGCAATGAGCAGTTCTTC. It specifies CASSVELAGGNEQFF.

The rearrangement joins TRBV9 to TRBJ2-2; D unclear. V was shortened by 3 bases and J by 6 bases, with 9 bases between the two germline ends. The germline V gene has CDR1 SGDLS and CDR2 YYNGEE. The CDR3 extends over 13 amino acids. CDR3 protein: CASSAAVPGELFF. The CDR3 bases are TGTGCCAGCAGCGCTGCGGTCCCCGGGGAGCTGTTTTTT.

This chain connects TRBV3-1 to TRBJ1-2; D not certain. Germline-derived CDR1 and CDR2 are LGHDT and YNNKEL (reference sequence). The V end was cut by 5 bases, the J end by 8 bases, with 15 bases between. CDR3 length equals 13 residues. CDR3 loop: CASSETRRLGYTF. Here the CDR3 DNA reads TGTGCCAGCAGCGAAACCCGGAGACTCGGCTACACCTTC. Combining the CDR3 with reference TRBV3-1 and TRBJ1-2 gives the whole variable domain DTAVSQTPKYLVTQMGNDKSIKCEQNLGHDTMYWYKQDSKKFLKIMFSYNNKELIINETVPNRFSPKSPDKAHLNLHINSLELGDSAVYFCASSETRRLGYTFGSGTRLTVV.

The chain joins TRBV20-1 to TRBJ2-5; D is unresolved. The CDR3 totals 11 residues. Germline CDR1 DFQATT, CDR2 SNEGSKA (reference sequence). The V gene lost 3 bases and the J gene lost 5 bases, with 7 bases spanning the gap. Here the CDR3 reads CSARTLETQYF. CDR3 bases: TGCAGTGCTAGGACCCTCGAGACCCAGTACTTC.

The chain links TRBV20-1 to TRBJ2-6, with TRBD1 matching over 8 bases. The CDR3 is made up of 13 amino acids. CDR1 and CDR2 (germline): DFQATT, SNEGSKA (reference sequence). V dropped 6 bases and J dropped 4; count of bases not matched to a gene: 2. This chain's CDR3 is CSARTGGANVLTF. CDR3 in DNA: TGCAGTGCCAGGACAGGGGGGGCCAACGTCCTGACTTTC.

The chain joins TRBV25-1 to TRBJ1-4, with D maybe TRBD1 (5 bases). V gave up 3 bases and J gave up 7 bases, with 15 bases separating them. Looked up from germline, CDR1 is MGHDK and CDR2 is SYGVNS. CDR3 length: 15 amino acids. CDR3 sequence: CASSDFIGAGEKLFF. The CDR3 region has the DNA TGTGCCAGCAGTGACTTCATCGGGGCAGGTGAAAAACTGTTTTTT.

The genes are TRBV4-2 and TRBJ2-1, with 9 bases aligning to TRBD2. The V and J ends lost 2 bases and 3 bases, in that order; junction bases with no gene match: 5. The CDR3 is made up of 16 amino acids. Germline CDR1 LGHNA, CDR2 YNFKEQ. Written as DNA, the CDR3 is TGTGCCAGCAGCCAATCAGCGGGGGGAAACTACAATGAGCAGTTCTTC. Its protein product is CASSQSAGGNYNEQFF.

V usage is TRBV12-3 or TRBV12-4 and J usage is TRBJ2-2; 9 bases agree with TRBD2. This CDR3 has 13 residues. V dropped 7 bases and J dropped 15; count of bases not matched to a gene: 12. DNA of the CDR3: TGTGCCAGCACCCTCACCGCGGGAGGGAGGTTGTTTTTT. It specifies CASTLTAGGRLFF.

This chain links TRBV6-5 with TRBJ1-2, with 7 bases lining up with TRBD1. V was clipped by 5 bases and J by 8 bases; unmatched bases: 5. This CDR3 contains 12 residues. CDR1 is MNHEY and CDR2 is SVGAGI in the germline V gene. Here the CDR3 DNA reads TGTGCCAGCAGTACGACAGGGATCGGCTACACCTTC. Translating gives CASSTTGIGYTF.

The chain combines TRBV5-1 with TRBJ2-3; 8 bases are a match to TRBD1. This CDR3 comprises 16 residues. V dropped 4 bases and J dropped 2; count of bases not matched to a gene: 9. Germline V gene sequence: CDR1 SGHRS, CDR2 YFSETQ. In nucleotides, the CDR3 is TGCGCCAGCAGCCTCTCTGGGACAGGTTCCACAGATACGCAGTATTTT. This encodes CASSLSGTGSTDTQYF.

J is TRBJ2-2 and V is TRBV27; D call uncertain. Trimming pared 9 bases from V and 6 bases from J, leaving 14 bases between. This CDR3 has 13 amino acids. CDR1 MNHEY and CDR2 SMNVEV come from the germline V gene (reference sequence). CDR3 sequence reads: CARRVVRAGELFF. CDR3 DNA sequence: TGTGCCAGGCGAGTCGTTAGGGCCGGGGAGCTGTTTTTT.

V and J are TRBV7-9 and TRBJ2-5; D not certain. The V gene lost 6 bases and the J gene lost 8 bases, with 16 bases spanning the gap. This CDR3 has 13 residues. Germline lookup yields CDR1 SEHNR and CDR2 FQNEAQ (reference sequence). CDR3 in amino acids: CASSPTGAGTQYF. The CDR3 nucleotides are TGTGCCAGCAGTCCTACCGGAGCTGGCACCCAGTACTTC.

The gene calls are TRBV30 and TRBJ1-4; 8 bases match TRBD1. The trim removed 2 bases at V and 8 bases at J, leaving 4 bases unmatched. CDR1 and CDR2 (germline): GTSNPN, SVGIG (reference sequence). The CDR3 covers 13 residues. In DNA, the CDR3 is TGTGCCTGGAGTCCCGGGGACAGGGAAAAACTGTTTTTT. It encodes CAWSPGDREKLFF.

The chain is built from TRBV9 and TRBJ2-2; maybe TRBD1 (6 bases). Per germline, CDR1 SGDLS and CDR2 YYNGEE. The CDR3 is 15 residues long. Trimming pared 2 bases from V and 2 bases from J, leaving 10 bases between. The CDR3 coding sequence is TGTGCCAGCAGCGTTATGGACAGTAACACCGGGGAGCTGTTTTTT. Residues: CASSVMDSNTGELFF.

This chain uses TRBV20-1 with TRBJ1-1; no definite D call. Per germline, CDR1 DFQATT and CDR2 SNEGSKA (reference sequence). The ends were cut back, 4 bases at V and 1 base at J, with 7 bases in the middle. This CDR3 region has 12 residues. The CDR3 region is CSANDKNTEAFF. DNA for the CDR3: TGCAGTGCTAATGACAAGAACACTGAAGCTTTCTTT.

This chain links TRBV7-8 with TRBJ2-2, with TRBD1 matching 7 bases. V dropped 2 bases and J dropped 6; count of bases not matched to a gene: 6. Per germline, CDR1 SGHVS and CDR2 FQNEAQ. The CDR3 loop spans 15 amino acids. The CDR3 loop is CASSLQPDRAGELFF. CDR3 DNA sequence: TGTGCCAGCAGCTTACAACCCGACAGGGCCGGGGAGCTGTTTTTT.